This TCR beta chain was captured in a study of T-cell reconstitution after alpha-beta-depleted transplantation in children. This CDR3 comprises 14 residues. From germline, CDR1 is SQVTM and CDR2 ANQGSEA. V lost 4 bases and J lost 4, with 11 bases in between. Preparing the TCRbeta library involved the use of unique molecular identifiers. TCRdb independently ran MiXCR on the PCR reads; one entry per CDR3 protein. Found here are 300,000 to 400,000 distinct CDR3 sequences, around 15% of them singletons; the top ten hold roughly 41%. Study outcomes and limitations: Expanded graft clones, several hundred of them, were reportedly the source of alpha-beta T cells about two months after transplant.

As to this clonotype: Its antigen is not identified.

The clonotype comes from a male patient between 2 and 10 years old who had a stem cell transplant for acute lymphoblastic leukemia, so the T cells may come from the graft donor. The chain is built from TRBV29-1 and TRBJ2-6; D may be TRBD1 or TRBD2 (5 bases each). The material sequenced was PBMCs, mostly from graft donor cells, taken 360 days after TCRalphabeta/CD19-depleted stem cell transplant. CDR3 nucleotide sequence: TGCAGCGTTGCCGAGGGGTCCGGGGCCAACGTCCTGACTTTC. It yields the protein CSVAEGSGANVLTF.